The following is a T cell receptor (beta chain) sequence with its context. The sample belongs to a study of blood T cell repertoires in COVID-19. Study background: The United States, Italy and Spain were the sources of the acute and convalescent COVID-19 samples. From T cells, B-cell-depleted T cells, or PBMCs came the material, which was cDNA or gDNA.

As handled by the study authors: Amplification of reference gene primers was used by the study to estimate nucleated cell counts. Sequencing used immunoSEQ multiplex PCR; TCRdb keeps in-frame clones, though not all of them. V and J calls plus clone size are reproduced from that table; the DNA served to infer D and trimming. The profile shows 90,000 to 100,000 clones, 84% of them singletons. In germline, CDR1 is MDHEN, CDR2 SYDVKM. The CDR3 covers 13 residues. V lost 8 bases to trimming and J lost 10 bases, with 20 bases between them. This clonotype originated in a man in his 70s with active or convalescent COVID-19. Source material: peripheral blood. This chain joins TRBV28 and TRBJ1-1; D gene uncertain. CDR3 bases: TGTGCCAGCTACTCATTAAGGAGGCTTGGAGCTTTCTTT. Translating gives CASYSLRRLGAFF. The whole variable domain, filled in from reference TRBV28 and TRBJ1-1, reads DVKVTQSSRYLVKRTGEKVFLECVQDMDHENMFWYRQDPGLGLRLIYFSYDVKMKEKGDIPEGYSVSREKKERFSLILESASTNQTSMYLCASYSLRRLGAFFGQGTRLTVV.